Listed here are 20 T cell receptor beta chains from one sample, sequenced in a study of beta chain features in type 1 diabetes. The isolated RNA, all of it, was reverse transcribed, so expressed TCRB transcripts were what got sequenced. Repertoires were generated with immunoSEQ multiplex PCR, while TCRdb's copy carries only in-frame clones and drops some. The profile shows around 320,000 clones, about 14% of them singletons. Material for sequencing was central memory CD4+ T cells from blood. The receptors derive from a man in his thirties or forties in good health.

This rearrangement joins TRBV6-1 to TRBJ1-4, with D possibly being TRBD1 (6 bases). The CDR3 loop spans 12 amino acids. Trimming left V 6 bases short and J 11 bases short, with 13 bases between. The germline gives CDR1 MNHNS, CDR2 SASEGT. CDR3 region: CASRRTDEKLFF. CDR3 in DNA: TGTGCCAGCAGGAGGACAGACGAGAAACTGTTTTTT.

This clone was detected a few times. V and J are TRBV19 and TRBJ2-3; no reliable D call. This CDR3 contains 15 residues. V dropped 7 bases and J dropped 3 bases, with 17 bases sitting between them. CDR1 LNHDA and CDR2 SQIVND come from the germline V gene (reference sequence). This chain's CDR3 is CASTPPDRQTDTQYF. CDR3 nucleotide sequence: TGTGCCAGTACCCCGCCTGATCGGCAAACAGATACGCAGTATTTT. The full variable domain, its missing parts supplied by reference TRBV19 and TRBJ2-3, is DGGITQSPKYLFRKEGQNVTLSCEQNLNHDAMYWYRQDPGQGLRLIYYSQIVNDFQKGDIAEGYSVSREKKESFPLTVTSAQKNPTAFYLCASTPPDRQTDTQYFGPGTRLTVL.

CDR3 residues: CASKVAYEQYF. Here the CDR3 DNA reads TGTGCCAGCAAAGTCGCCTACGAGCAGTACTTC. The chain recombines TRBV25-1 with TRBJ2-7; D is unresolved. V was shortened by 7 bases and J by 2 bases, with 6 bases between the two germline ends. Germline CDR1 and CDR2: MGHDK and SYGVNS. The CDR3 runs to 11 residues.

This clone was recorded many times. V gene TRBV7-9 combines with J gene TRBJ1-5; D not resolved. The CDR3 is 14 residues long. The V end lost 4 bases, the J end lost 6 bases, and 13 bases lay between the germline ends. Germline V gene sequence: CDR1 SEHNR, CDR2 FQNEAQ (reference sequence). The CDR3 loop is CASSYLDQVQPQHF. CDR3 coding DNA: TGTGCCAGCAGCTATTTGGACCAGGTTCAGCCCCAGCATTTT.

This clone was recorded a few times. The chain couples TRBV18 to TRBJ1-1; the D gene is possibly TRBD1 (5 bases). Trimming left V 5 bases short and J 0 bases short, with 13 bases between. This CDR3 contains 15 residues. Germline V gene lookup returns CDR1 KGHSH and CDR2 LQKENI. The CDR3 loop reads CASSDQGWMNTEAFF. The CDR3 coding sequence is TGTGCCAGCTCAGATCAGGGATGGATGAACACTGAAGCTTTCTTT. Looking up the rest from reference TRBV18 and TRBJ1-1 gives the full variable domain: NAGVMQNPRHLVRRRGQEARLRCSPMKGHSHVYWYRQLPEEGLKFMVYLQKENIIDESGMPKERFSAEFPKEGPSILRIQQVVRGDSAAYFCASSDQGWMNTEAFFGQGTRLTVV.

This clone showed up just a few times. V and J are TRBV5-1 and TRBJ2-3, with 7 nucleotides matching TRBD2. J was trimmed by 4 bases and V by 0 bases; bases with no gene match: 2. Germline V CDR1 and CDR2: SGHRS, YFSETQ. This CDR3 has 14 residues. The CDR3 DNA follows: TGCGCCAGCAGCTTGGGACTAGCTTCAGATACGCAGTATTTT. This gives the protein CASSLGLASDTQYF. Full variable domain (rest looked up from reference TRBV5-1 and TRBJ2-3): KAGVTQTPRYLIKTRGQQVTLSCSPISGHRSVSWYQQTPGQGLQFLFEYFSETQRNKGNFPGRFSGRQFSNSRSEMNVSTLELGDSALYLCASSLGLASDTQYFGPGTRLTVL.

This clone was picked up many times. The CDR3 nucleotides are TGCGCCAGCAGCCAAGATACCGGGACTAGCGAACCATACAATGAGCAGTTCTTC. Its translation is CASSQDTGTSEPYNEQFF. The rearrangement joins TRBV4-3 to TRBJ2-1, with TRBD2 matching 10 bases. V lost 0 bases to trimming and J lost 4 bases; unmatched junction nucleotides: 9. Germline CDR1 and CDR2: LGHNA and YSLEER. CDR3 length: 18 residues.

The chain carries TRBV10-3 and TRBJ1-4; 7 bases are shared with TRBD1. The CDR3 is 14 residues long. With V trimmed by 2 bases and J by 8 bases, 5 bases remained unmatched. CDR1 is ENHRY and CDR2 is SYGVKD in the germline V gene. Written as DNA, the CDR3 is TGTGCCATCAGTGAGGCAGGGGGTCAGGAAAAACTGTTTTTT. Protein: CAISEAGGQEKLFF.

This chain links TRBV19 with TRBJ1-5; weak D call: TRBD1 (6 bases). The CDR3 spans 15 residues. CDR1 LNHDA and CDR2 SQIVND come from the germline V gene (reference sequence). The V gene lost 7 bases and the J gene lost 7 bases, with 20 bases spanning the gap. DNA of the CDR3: TGTGCCAGTACCCTAAGGGCAGGGGTCAGGCAGCCCCAGCATTTT. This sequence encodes CASTLRAGVRQPQHF.

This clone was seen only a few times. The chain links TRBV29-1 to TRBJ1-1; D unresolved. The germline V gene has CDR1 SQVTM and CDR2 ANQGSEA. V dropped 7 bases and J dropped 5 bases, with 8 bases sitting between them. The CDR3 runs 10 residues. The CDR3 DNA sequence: TGCAGCGCCGGTGGTACTGAAGCTTTCTTT. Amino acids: CSAGGTEAFF.

The CDR3 DNA is TGTGCCAGCAGCTTCTCCCAAGAGACCCAGTACTTC. It codes for CASSFSQETQYF. V gene TRBV5-6 combines with J gene TRBJ2-5; D is ambiguous. From germline, CDR1 is SGHDT and CDR2 YYEEEE. Between the trimmed V and J ends, which lost 2 bases and 1 base, there was a span of 3 bases. The CDR3 is made up of 12 amino acids.

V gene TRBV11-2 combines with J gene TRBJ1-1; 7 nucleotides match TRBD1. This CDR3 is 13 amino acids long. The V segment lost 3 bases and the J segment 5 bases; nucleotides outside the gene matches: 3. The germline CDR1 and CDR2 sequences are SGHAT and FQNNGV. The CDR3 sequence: CASSLEQGTEAFF. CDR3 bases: TGTGCCAGCAGCTTGGAACAGGGGACTGAAGCTTTCTTT.

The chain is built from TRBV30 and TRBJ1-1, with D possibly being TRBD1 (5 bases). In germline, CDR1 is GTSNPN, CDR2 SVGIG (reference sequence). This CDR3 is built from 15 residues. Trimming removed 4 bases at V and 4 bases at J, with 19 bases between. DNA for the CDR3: TGTGCCTGGAACCCGGCAGGGCTTTATATCACTGAAGCTTTCTTT. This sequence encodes CAWNPAGLYITEAFF.

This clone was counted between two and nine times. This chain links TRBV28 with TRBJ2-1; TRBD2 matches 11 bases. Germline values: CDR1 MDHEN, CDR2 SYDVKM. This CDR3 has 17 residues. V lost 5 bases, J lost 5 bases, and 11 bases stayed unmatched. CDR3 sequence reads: CASSPDGTSGWNNEQFF. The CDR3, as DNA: TGTGCCAGCAGTCCAGACGGGACTAGCGGATGGAACAATGAGCAGTTCTTC.

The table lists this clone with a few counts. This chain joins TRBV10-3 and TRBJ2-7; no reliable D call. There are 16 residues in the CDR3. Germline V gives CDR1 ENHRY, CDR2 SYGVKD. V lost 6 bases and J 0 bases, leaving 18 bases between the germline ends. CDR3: CAIRDLRPSISYEQYV. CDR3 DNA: TGTGCCATCAGGGACCTCCGGCCGAGCATCTCCTACGAGCAGTACGTC.

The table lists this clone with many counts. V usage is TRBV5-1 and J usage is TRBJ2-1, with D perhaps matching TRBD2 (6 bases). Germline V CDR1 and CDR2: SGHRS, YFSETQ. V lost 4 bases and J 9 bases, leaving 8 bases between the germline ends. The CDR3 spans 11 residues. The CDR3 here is CASSTSLEQFF. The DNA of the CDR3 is TGCGCCAGCAGCACTAGCCTTGAGCAGTTCTTC. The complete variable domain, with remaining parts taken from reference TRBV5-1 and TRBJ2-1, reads KAGVTQTPRYLIKTRGQQVTLSCSPISGHRSVSWYQQTPGQGLQFLFEYFSETQRNKGNFPGRFSGRQFSNSRSEMNVSTLELGDSALYLCASSTSLEQFFGPGTRLTVL.

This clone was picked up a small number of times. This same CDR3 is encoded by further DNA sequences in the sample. CDR3 region: CASSADRGGNTIYF. DNA of the CDR3: TGTGCCAGCAGCGCTGACAGGGGTGGAAACACCATATATTTT. J is TRBJ1-3 and V is TRBV9, with 8 bases fitting TRBD1. V was pared by 3 bases and J by 3 bases, with 2 bases of the junction left unmatched. This CDR3 spans 14 amino acids. Germline V gives CDR1 SGDLS, CDR2 YYNGEE. The complete variable domain, with remaining parts taken from reference TRBV9 and TRBJ1-3, reads DSGVTQTPKHLITATGQRVTLRCSPRSGDLSVYWYQQSLDQGLQFLIQYYNGEERAKGNILERFSAQQFPDLHSELNLSSLELGDSALYFCASSADRGGNTIYFGEGSWLTVV.

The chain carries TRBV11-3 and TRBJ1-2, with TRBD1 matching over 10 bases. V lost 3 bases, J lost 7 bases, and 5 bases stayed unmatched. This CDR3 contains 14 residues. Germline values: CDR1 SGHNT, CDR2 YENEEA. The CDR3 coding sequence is TGTGCCAGCAGCTTTAGGGACAGGGGAAGTGGCTACACCTTC. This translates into CASSFRDRGSGYTF.

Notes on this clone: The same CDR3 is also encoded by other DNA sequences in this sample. The CDR3 DNA sequence: TGTGCCAGCAGCCTTACAGGCACAGATACGCAGTATTTT. It yields the protein CASSLTGTDTQYF. The chain couples TRBV5-4 to TRBJ2-3; D gene uncertain. Germline V gene sequence: CDR1 SGHNT, CDR2 YYREEE (reference sequence). With 4 bases removed from V and 1 base from J, the gap between germline ends came to 7 bases. The CDR3 runs 13 residues.

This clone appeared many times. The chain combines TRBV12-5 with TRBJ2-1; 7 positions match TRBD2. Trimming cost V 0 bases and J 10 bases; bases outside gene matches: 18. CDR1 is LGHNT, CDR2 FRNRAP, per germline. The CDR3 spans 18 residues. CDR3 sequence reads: CASGLVIPAVSSGGEQFF. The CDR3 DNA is TGTGCTAGTGGTTTGGTAATCCCGGCAGTGTCTAGCGGAGGGGAGCAGTTCTTC.